Listed below are T cell receptor beta chains from one sample, sequenced in a study of blood T cell repertoires in COVID-19. The repertoire was sequenced with immunoSEQ multiplex PCR; TCRdb's copy has only in-frame clones and lacks some. The data hold roughly 63,000 clones, with approximately 79% observed a single time. Sequencing was carried out using peripheral blood. Receptor source: a human donor in a cohort sampled during active COVID-19. CDR3s include the opening cysteine and the closing phenylalanine or tryptophan. The D gene is left open where the match is weak. Expanded clones are given a class, and other clones once, few, many or no size at all.

abundance	j_gene	d_gene	v_gene	CDR3nt	CDR3aa
.	TRBJ2-1	.	TRBV6-5	TGTGCCAGCAGTTCTACCTACTTGAACTCCTACAATGAGCAGTTCTTC	CASSSTYLNSYNEQFF
.	TRBJ1-6	TRBD1	TRBV5-5	TGTGCCAGCAGCCCGGGAGGGGGCCGAGCACCCCTCCACTTT	CASSPGGGRAPLHF
.	TRBJ2-7	TRBD1	TRBV6-6	TGTGCCAGCAGGATCGGGACAGGGTGGACCGAGCAGTACTTC	CASRIGTGWTEQYF
.	TRBJ1-1	.	TRBV6-5	TGTGCCAGCAGTTACTCGGGGCAGGTGCGCACTGAAGCTTTCTTT	CASSYSGQVRTEAFF
.	TRBJ1-5	.	TRBV19	TGTGCCAGTACTCCGAGACAGGACACAAATGTCCATTTT	CASTPRQDTNVHF
.	TRBJ2-6	.	TRBV5-1	TGCGCCAGCAGCGCCTCAGGGATCGGGGCCAACGTCCTGACTTTC	CASSASGIGANVLTF
few	TRBJ1-2	.	TRBV5-5	TGTGCCAGCAGCCCGGACCTGGGGGGACCTGGCTACACCTTC	CASSPDLGGPGYTF
once	TRBJ2-5	.	TRBV30	TGTGCCTGGAGTGGCGGGACGGGACAAGAGACCCAGTACTTC	CAWSGGTGQETQYF
.	TRBJ2-3	TRBD2	TRBV11-2	TGTGCCAGCAGCTTCTGGGCTAGCGGGGCCCTAGGGGATACGCAGTATTTT	CASSFWASGALGDTQYF
.	TRBJ1-1	.	TRBV21-1	TGTGCCAGCAGCAGTGGGGACAGGGGGCGGACTGAAGCTTTCTTT	CASSSGDRGRTEAFF
.	TRBJ2-3	.	TRBV7-3	TGTGCCAGCAGCCCTAGTCATGACGGACTTGCGGATACGCAGTATTTT	CASSPSHDGLADTQYF
.	TRBJ1-1	.	TRBV7-8	TGTGCCAGCAGCTTCGCTGGGGGGGTTCGGACTGAAGCTTTCTTT	CASSFAGGVRTEAFF
.	TRBJ1-5	.	TRBV6-2/TRBV6-3	TGTGCCAGCAGTTACGGGACGGCGGGGGAACAGCCCCAGCATTTT	CASSYGTAGEQPQHF
.	TRBJ1-5	.	TRBV7-2	TGTGCCAGCAGCTTAAGAGAATCCAATCAGCCCCAGCATTTT	CASSLRESNQPQHF
.	TRBJ2-2	.	TRBV3-1/TRBV3-2	TGTGCCAGCAGCCAAGAAGTAGGGAGTGTCGCCGGGGAGCTGTTTTTT	CASSQEVGSVAGELFF
.	TRBJ2-3	TRBD2	TRBV6-1	TGTGCCAGCAGTGAGCTAGCGGGATCTAGCACAGATACGCAGTATTTT	CASSELAGSSTDTQYF
.	TRBJ2-2	TRBD2	TRBV24-1	TGTGCCACCAGCAATGACAATAGCGGGAGGGCCAACACCGGGGAGCTGTTTTTT	CATSNDNSGRANTGELFF
.	TRBJ2-7	TRBD1	TRBV5-1	TGCGCCAGCAGCTCCCAGGGGGCGTACGAGCAGTACTTC	CASSSQGAYEQYF
.	TRBJ2-7	TRBD2	TRBV5-1	TGCGCCAGCAGGTATGGGACTAGCGGGACTAAAACCTACGAGCAGTACTTC	CASRYGTSGTKTYEQYF
.	TRBJ2-1	TRBD2	TRBV24-1	TGTGCCACCAGTGACCCCGGGGGGGGCGACGTAGCGGGAGCAAATGAGCAGTTCTTC	CATSDPGGGDVAGANEQFF
.	TRBJ1-2	.	TRBV6-2/TRBV6-3	TGTGCCAGCAGCTCCCAGAGGATTGATGGCTACACCTTC	CASSSQRIDGYTF
.	TRBJ2-7	.	TRBV11-3	TGTGCCAGCAGCTTAGGTGCTAAATACGAGCAGTACTTC	CASSLGAKYEQYF
.	TRBJ2-7	.	TRBV7-2	TGTGCCAGCAGCCCCAGGACATTTTCCTACGAGCAGTACTTC	CASSPRTFSYEQYF
few	TRBJ2-2	TRBD2	TRBV27	TGTGCCAGCAGTTTAAATTTACTAAGCGGGAGGACCGGGGAGCTGTTTTTT	CASSLNLLSGRTGELFF
.	TRBJ2-7	TRBD2	TRBV4-3	TGCGCCAGCAGCCAGGGTAGCGGGAGGGACGGTTACGAGCAGTACTTC	CASSQGSGRDGYEQYF
.	TRBJ2-2	.	TRBV24-1	TGTGCCACCAGTGAGCGACAGGCCGGGGAGCTGTTTTTT	CATSERQAGELFF
.	TRBJ2-7	.	TRBV28	TGTGCCAGCAGTTTATGGACCAGGACGGTCCAGCGGAGCGAGCAGTACTTC	CASSLWTRTVQRSEQYF